The 21 T cell receptor beta chains reported below all come from one sample, sequenced in a study of human T cells and chemical hapten exposure. The time point here: patch test 1, 2 weeks after DPC sensitization. Treatment here: therapeutic diphenylcyclopropenone sensitization with weekly scalp DPC. TCRdb reprocessed the RACE reads with MiXCR, giving one entry per CDR3 protein. The table records around 380,000 distinct CDR3 sequences, approximately 5% of them present only once. The sequences come from whole blood, collected in connection with sensitization to the hapten diphenylcyclopropenone (DPC). The receptors were sampled from a woman aged 45-65 years with alopecia areata. Some clones in this sample may be carry-over from other donors' samples.

This clonotype has a count of ten or more. The rearrangement joins TRBV29-1 to TRBJ2-3, with 8 bases identical to TRBD1. This CDR3 has 15 residues. The germline V gene has CDR1 SQVTM and CDR2 ANQGSEA. Trimming at V came to 7 bases and at J to 1 base, leaving 10 bases not matched to a gene. CDR3 protein: CSAADRADGTDTQYF. CDR3 DNA: TGCAGCGCCGCGGACAGGGCCGATGGCACAGATACGCAGTATTTT.

This clonotype was counted many times. The chain uses TRBV27 and TRBJ1-1; D is undetermined. Germline CDR1 MNHEY, CDR2 SMNVEV (reference sequence). The CDR3 loop spans 11 amino acids. V lost 8 bases, J lost 8 bases, and 12 bases lay in between. The CDR3 region is CASSPGSEAFF. CDR3 DNA sequence: TGTGCCAGCTCCCCTGGCTCCGAAGCTTTCTTT.

This clonotype appeared many times. J is TRBJ1-1 and V is TRBV3-1; D is unclear. The V gene's germline CDR1 is LGHDT and CDR2 YNNKEL (reference sequence). V was pared by 0 bases and J by 1 base, with 9 bases between. CDR3 length: 15 amino acids. This CDR3 reads CASSQDEDGNTEAFF. CDR3 nucleotide sequence: TGTGCCAGCAGCCAAGATGAGGACGGGAACACTGAAGCTTTCTTT.

The CDR3 DNA follows: TGTGCCAGCAGCTTAGAGGACAGGAAGCAGTTCTTC. Translation gives CASSLEDRKQFF. This chain uses TRBV7-2 with TRBJ2-1, with 7 bases fitting TRBD1. The V gene end was trimmed by 1 base and the J gene end by 11 bases; junction bases not matched to a gene: 2. This CDR3 comprises 12 residues. In germline, CDR1 is SGHTA, CDR2 FQGNSA.

V is TRBV6-5 and J is TRBJ1-6, with 7 bases fitting TRBD1. CDR3 size: 15 residues. Germline V gene lookup returns CDR1 MNHEY and CDR2 SVGAGI. J gave up 6 bases and V 5 bases, and 7 bases lay outside the gene matches. CDR3 loop: CASSPRGDSNSPLHF. In nucleotides, the CDR3 is TGTGCCAGCAGTCCACGGGGGGACAGTAATTCACCCCTCCACTTT.

This clonotype came up a few times. The V gene is TRBV12-3 or TRBV12-4, the J gene TRBJ1-5; the D is unclear. This CDR3 spans 14 amino acids. Trimming cost V 7 bases and J 4 bases, with 14 bases left between them. The CDR3 is CASMGTGVNQPQHF. The CDR3 DNA sequence: TGTGCCAGCATGGGCACCGGGGTGAATCAGCCCCAGCATTTT.

This clonotype was recorded many times. The rearrangement uses TRBV7-9 and TRBJ2-3; 8 bases line up with TRBD1. The CDR3 covers 15 residues. J was trimmed by 4 bases and V by 1 base; bases with no gene match: 4. Germline assignment: CDR1 SEHNR and CDR2 FQNEAQ (reference sequence). CDR3 residues: CASSLVRGPADTQYF. DNA for the CDR3: TGTGCCAGCAGCTTAGTCAGGGGGCCTGCAGATACGCAGTATTTT.

This clonotype was seen many times. V and J are TRBV3-1 and TRBJ2-7; 7 nucleotides agree with TRBD1. The CDR3 contains 11 residues. Per the germline V gene, CDR1 is LGHDT and CDR2 is YNNKEL (reference sequence). V lost 5 bases, J lost 11 bases, and 6 bases stayed unmatched. Written as DNA, the CDR3 is TGTGCCAGCAGCTCTGGACAGGAGGAGTACTTC. It codes for CASSSGQEEYF.

V is TRBV6-1 and J is TRBJ1-2; no clear D gene. This CDR3 spans 13 amino acids. Trimming took off 6 bases at V and 6 bases at J, with 14 bases between the two ends. Germline V gives CDR1 MNHNS, CDR2 SASEGT. The CDR3 coding sequence is TGTGCCAGCAGCATGACGGATTGGCATGGCTACACCTTC. As protein: CASSMTDWHGYTF.

This clonotype was seen at least ten times. V usage is TRBV7-2 and J usage is TRBJ2-7; unclear D gene. In germline, CDR1 is SGHTA, CDR2 FQGNSA. V was shortened by 3 bases and J by 2 bases, with 5 bases between the two germline ends. The CDR3 has 12 amino acids. In nucleotides, the CDR3 is TGTGCCAGCAGCTTCGCCCCCTACGAGCAGTACTTC. It is translated as CASSFAPYEQYF.

A few counts support this clonotype. The gene calls are TRBV29-1 and TRBJ1-4; D is uncertain. The CDR3 totals 11 residues. Trimming removed 5 bases at V and 0 bases at J, with 1 base between. The V gene's germline CDR1 is SQVTM and CDR2 ANQGSEA. Here the CDR3 DNA reads TGCAGCGTTTCAACTAATGAAAAACTGTTTTTT. It yields the protein CSVSTNEKLFF. Combining the CDR3 with reference TRBV29-1 and TRBJ1-4 gives the whole variable domain SAVISQKPSRDICQRGTSLTIQCQVDSQVTMMFWYRQQPGQSLTLIATANQGSEATYESGFVIDKFPISRPNLTFSTLTVSNMSPEDSSIYLCSVSTNEKLFFGSGTQLSVL.

This clonotype was seen at least ten times. The chain recombines TRBV6-1 with TRBJ2-4; D gene ambiguous. The CDR3 is 17 amino acids. Germline V lookup: CDR1 MNHNS, CDR2 SASEGT. Trimming took 1 base from V and 0 from J, leaving 13 bases between them. In DNA form, the CDR3 reads TGTGCCAGCAGTGAAGTGTCGGAGATACTAGCCAAAAACATTCAGTACTTC. It yields the protein CASSEVSEILAKNIQYF.

This clonotype has ten or more counts. This rearrangement joins TRBV4-1 to TRBJ1-2, with D possibly TRBD1 on 6 matching bases. CDR1 and CDR2 (germline): MGHRA, YSYEKL. The CDR3 runs 14 residues. V lost 1 base to trimming and J lost 4 bases, with 10 bases between them. The CDR3 reads CASSQVSQGYGYTF. DNA of the CDR3: TGCGCCAGCAGCCAAGTATCACAGGGCTATGGCTACACCTTC.

This chain uses TRBV5-1 with TRBJ2-3; 7 bases align to TRBD1. Germline loops: CDR1 SGHRS, CDR2 YFSETQ. The CDR3 spans 15 residues. Trimming removed 4 bases from V and 9 bases from J; junction bases left unmatched: 14. Here the CDR3 DNA reads TGCGCCAGCAGCCCCGCCGGGACAGCAGCAGGAACGCAGTATTTT. This codes for CASSPAGTAAGTQYF.

Many counts were recorded for this clonotype. The chain couples TRBV4-3 to TRBJ2-3, with D possibly being TRBD2 (6 bases). V shed 4 bases and J shed 8 bases, with 22 bases lying between them. Germline V gives CDR1 LGHNA, CDR2 YSLEER. The CDR3 is made up of 16 amino acids. CDR3 protein: CASSLFLDGSPVTQYF. As DNA, the CDR3 is TGCGCCAGCAGCCTCTTTCTCGACGGGAGTCCAGTTACGCAGTATTTT.

Only a few counts were recorded for this clonotype. The chain uses TRBV12-3 or TRBV12-4 and TRBJ1-4; D is possibly TRBD1 (5 bases). V lost 6 bases and J 0 bases, leaving 11 bases between the germline ends. This CDR3 comprises 15 residues. The CDR3 sequence is CASSRQTTTNEKLFF. The CDR3 bases are TGTGCCAGCAGCAGACAGACAACAACTAATGAAAAACTGTTTTTT.

This clonotype was seen at least ten times. This chain connects TRBV4-3 to TRBJ2-1; tentative D call: TRBD2 (6 bases). Looked up from germline, CDR1 is LGHNA and CDR2 is YSLEER. Trimming left V 0 bases short and J 3 bases short, with 9 bases between. The CDR3 is 15 residues long. The CDR3 loop reads CASSQDAGIYNEQFF. CDR3 bases: TGCGCCAGCAGCCAAGACGCGGGGATCTACAATGAGCAGTTCTTC.

At least ten counts were recorded for this clonotype. The genes are TRBV6-6 and TRBJ1-1; weak D call: TRBD1 (5 bases). This CDR3 region has 12 residues. Germline assignment: CDR1 MNHNY and CDR2 SVGAGI (reference sequence). The V gene lost 2 bases and the J gene lost 7 bases, with 8 bases spanning the gap. DNA for the CDR3: TGTGCCAGCAGTTACGGGGGGGTTGAAGCTTTCTTT. Translated: CASSYGGVEAFF.

This clonotype was counted only a few times. The chain recombines TRBV9 with TRBJ1-5, with D maybe TRBD1 (5 bases). This CDR3 has 15 amino acids. CDR1 SGDLS and CDR2 YYNGEE come from the germline V gene. V was shortened by 4 bases and J by 0 bases, with 11 bases between the two germline ends. The CDR3 is CASSSTDFSNQPQHF. In nucleotides, the CDR3 is TGTGCCAGCAGCTCGACAGACTTTAGCAATCAGCCCCAGCATTTT. Using reference TRBV9 and TRBJ1-5 for the parts outside the CDR3, the full variable domain is DSGVTQTPKHLITATGQRVTLRCSPRSGDLSVYWYQQSLDQGLQFLIQYYNGEERAKGNILERFSAQQFPDLHSELNLSSLELGDSALYFCASSSTDFSNQPQHFGDGTRLSIL.

This clonotype came up many times. CDR3 bases: TGCAGTGCTCCCCGGACAGCCACTGAAGCTTTCTTT. It yields the protein CSAPRTATEAFF. J is TRBJ1-1 and V is TRBV20-1, with D possibly matching TRBD1 (6 bases). From germline, CDR1 is DFQATT and CDR2 SNEGSKA (reference sequence). V was cut by 5 bases and J by 4 bases, with 11 bases left in between. The CDR3 length is 12 residues.

This clonotype appeared a few times. The rearrangement links TRBV6-5 to TRBJ1-1, with D perhaps matching TRBD1 (6 bases). The CDR3 sequence is 13 residues long. Trimming took off 4 bases at V and 5 bases at J, with 11 bases between the two ends. The V gene's germline CDR1 is MNHEY and CDR2 SVGAGI. CDR3 residues: CASSWGRGTEAFF. DNA for the CDR3: TGTGCCAGCAGTTGGGGCAGGGGTACTGAAGCTTTCTTT.